This TCR beta chain is drawn from a study of long-term antiretroviral therapy in people with HIV. The germline V and J ends were trimmed by 4 bases and 4 bases, with 8 bases remaining between them. Germline V CDR1 and CDR2: SGHDT, YYEEEE. The CDR3 contains 12 residues. Study-level points and caveats: HIV repertoires showed narrower CDR3 length ranges than controls. For ART adherence, viral resistance and therapy changes, no data were available.

A word on this clone: Its target is not known.

Treatment of all HIV participants took place in the United States. Investigators performed immunoSEQ version v3.0 at survey level. The repertoire was sequenced with immunoSEQ multiplex PCR; TCRdb's copy has only in-frame clones and lacks some. This sample has under 50,000 clones, with around 88% found just once. The specimen was unsorted PBMCs, collected just before starting antiretroviral therapy. The J gene is TRBJ1-1, the V gene TRBV5-6; D is unclear. The sequence derives from a woman between 18 and 29 years old with HIV. This CDR3 reads CASSRMGTEAFF. The CDR3 nucleotides are TGTGCCAGCAGCAGAATGGGCACTGAAGCTTTCTTT.